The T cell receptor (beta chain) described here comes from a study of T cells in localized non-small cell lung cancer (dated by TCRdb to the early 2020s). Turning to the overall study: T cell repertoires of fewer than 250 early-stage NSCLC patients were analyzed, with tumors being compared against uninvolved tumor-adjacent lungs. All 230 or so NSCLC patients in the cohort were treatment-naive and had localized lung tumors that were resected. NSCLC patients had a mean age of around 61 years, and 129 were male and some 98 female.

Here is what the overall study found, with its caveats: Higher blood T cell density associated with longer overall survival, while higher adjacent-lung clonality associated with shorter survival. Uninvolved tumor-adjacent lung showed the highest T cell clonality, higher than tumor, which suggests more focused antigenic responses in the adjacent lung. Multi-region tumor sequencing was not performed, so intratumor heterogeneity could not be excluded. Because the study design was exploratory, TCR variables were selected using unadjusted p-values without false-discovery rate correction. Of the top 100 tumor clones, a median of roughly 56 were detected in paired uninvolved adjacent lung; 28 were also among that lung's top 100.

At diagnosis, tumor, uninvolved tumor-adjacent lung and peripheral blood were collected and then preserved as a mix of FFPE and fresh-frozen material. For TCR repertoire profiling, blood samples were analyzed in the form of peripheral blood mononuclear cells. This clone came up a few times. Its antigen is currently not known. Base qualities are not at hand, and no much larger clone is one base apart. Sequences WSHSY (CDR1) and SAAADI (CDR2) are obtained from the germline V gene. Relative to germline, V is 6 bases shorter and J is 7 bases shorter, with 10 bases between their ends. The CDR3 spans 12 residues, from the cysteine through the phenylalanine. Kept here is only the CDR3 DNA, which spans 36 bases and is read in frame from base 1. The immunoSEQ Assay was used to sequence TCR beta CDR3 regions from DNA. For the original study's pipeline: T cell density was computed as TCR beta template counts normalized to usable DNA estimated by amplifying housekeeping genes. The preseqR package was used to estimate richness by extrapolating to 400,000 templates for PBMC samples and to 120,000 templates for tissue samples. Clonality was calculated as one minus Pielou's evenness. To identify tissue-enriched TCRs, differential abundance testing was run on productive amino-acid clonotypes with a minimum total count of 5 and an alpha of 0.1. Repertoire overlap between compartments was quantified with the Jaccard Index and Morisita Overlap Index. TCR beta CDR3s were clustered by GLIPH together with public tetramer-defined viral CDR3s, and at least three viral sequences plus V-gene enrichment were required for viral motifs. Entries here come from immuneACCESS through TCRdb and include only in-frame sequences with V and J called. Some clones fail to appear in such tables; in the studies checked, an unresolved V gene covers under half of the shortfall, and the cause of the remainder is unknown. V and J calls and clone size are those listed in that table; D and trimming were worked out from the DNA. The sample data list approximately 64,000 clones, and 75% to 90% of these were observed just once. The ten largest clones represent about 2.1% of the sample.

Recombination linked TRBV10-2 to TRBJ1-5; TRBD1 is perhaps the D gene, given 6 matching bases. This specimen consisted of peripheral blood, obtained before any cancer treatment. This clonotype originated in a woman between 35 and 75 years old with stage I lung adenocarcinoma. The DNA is TGCGCCAGCAGGGAGGGGGGACAGCCCCAGCATTTT. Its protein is CASREGGQPQHF.